The sequence of this T cell receptor beta chain was determined in a study of beta chain features in type 1 diabetes (dated by TCRdb to the late 2010s). Looking at the study overall: Patients and healthy donors did not differ in mean age, gender distribution, total cell number or subset yield. Whereas all 30 or so donors provided naive and central memory subsets, regulatory and stem cell-like memory subsets were isolated from just 8 patients and roughly 8 healthy donors. In the study, TCRB repertoires of sorted circulating CD4+ T cell subsets from recently diagnosed type 1 diabetes patients were compared with those of matched healthy donors. Across all samples, around 100 million sorted cells were examined, and cell number per subset correlated strongly with RNA yield. Study-wide conclusions, independent of this receptor: Only small numbers of individuals were included in the HLA sub-analyses, which left unresolved whether HLA type had any influence on TCRB rearrangement. At VDJ recombination sites, type 1 diabetes patients had fewer insertions and more deleted nucleotides, which implies abnormalities in thymic rearrangement. The naive, central memory and regulatory TCRB repertoires appeared to resemble one another more closely among patients than among healthy donors. Sequencing cDNA rather than genomic DNA could over-represent highly expressing activated cells, although activation and CD3 levels did not differ between groups. A moderate but significant shortening of TCRB CDR3 length was observed in type 1 diabetes patients in all four CD4+ subsets. PCR may preferentially amplify shorter templates, but because patient and control samples were amplified and corrected together, any resulting skew would affect both groups equally.

Notes on this clone: It lacks a known antigen. Per-base quality was not reported, and no clone a single base away is much larger than it.

Each donor gave one peripheral blood draw, about 100 mL on average, collected into heparinised tubes. Using a panel that included CD45RO, CCR7, CD25, CD127, CD95 and CD27, naive, central memory, regulatory and stem cell-like memory CD4+ T cells were sorted on a BD FACSAria II. A purity above 98% was achieved for all sorted populations. PBMCs were isolated immediately by Lymphoprep density gradient centrifugation and stained directly without culture. Samples were stained and sorted in pairs, with one healthy donor and one patient per experiment, so that batch effects were minimized. The entire amount of isolated RNA was reverse transcribed using the High Capacity cDNA Reverse Transcription Kit, so the sequenced TCRB transcripts were expressed ones. Deep immunoSEQ sequencing was performed on naive, central memory and regulatory T cell samples, with an average of approximately 3.9 million total reads per sample. Sorted cells were lysed in RLT buffer, and RNA was extracted using DNase-treated RNeasy Micro or Mini kits according to cell number. Each cell subset was processed on its own to prevent cross-contamination, while patient and healthy donor samples were processed together. TCRB sequences were amplified from cDNA with the immunoSEQ multiplex PCR, producing 87-bp fragments spanning the CDR3 region. The amplicons were sequenced using the Illumina HiSeq platform. In the source study's methods: Synthetic template baselines were used to correct PCR bias computationally, reads within Hamming distance 2 were collapsed, and singletons that could not be merged were discarded. Reads were aligned against IMGT to assign V, D and J genes, CDR3 length and insertions or deletions at six rearrangement sites. Within each subset, clonotype counts were normalized to sorted cell number, and only after that were true diversity and Gini coefficients computed with the tcR R package. Repertoire sharing was quantified using the overlap coefficient calculated on TCRB nucleotide sequences. TCRdb's version of the immuneACCESS table is confined to in-frame rearrangements and falls short of the full clone set. An unresolved V gene accounts for under half of the shortfall where checked; the remainder is of unknown origin. The V and J calls and clone size are taken from that table; D and trimming were inferred from the DNA. The sample yields over 150,000 clones; around a tenth were counted once. Of the sample, more than 0.4% falls within the top ten clones.

Via the germline V gene (reference sequence), CDR1 is MNHEY and CDR2 SMNVEV. Including cysteine and phenylalanine, the CDR3 has 15 amino acids. Only the CDR3 part of the read is kept: 45 bases, read in frame from the first base. The V end gives up 5 bases and the J end 3 bases, leaving 7 bases in the junction not matched to a gene. Sequenced sample: central memory CD4+ T cells from blood. In this chain, TRBV27 is recombined with TRBJ1-2; 9 of the junction bases match TRBD1. This receptor was obtained from a man younger than 45 with type 1 diabetes. The sequenced DNA is TGTGCCAGCAGTCCGAGGACAGGGGTCTACTATGGCTACACCTTC. Protein translation: CASSPRTGVYYGYTF.